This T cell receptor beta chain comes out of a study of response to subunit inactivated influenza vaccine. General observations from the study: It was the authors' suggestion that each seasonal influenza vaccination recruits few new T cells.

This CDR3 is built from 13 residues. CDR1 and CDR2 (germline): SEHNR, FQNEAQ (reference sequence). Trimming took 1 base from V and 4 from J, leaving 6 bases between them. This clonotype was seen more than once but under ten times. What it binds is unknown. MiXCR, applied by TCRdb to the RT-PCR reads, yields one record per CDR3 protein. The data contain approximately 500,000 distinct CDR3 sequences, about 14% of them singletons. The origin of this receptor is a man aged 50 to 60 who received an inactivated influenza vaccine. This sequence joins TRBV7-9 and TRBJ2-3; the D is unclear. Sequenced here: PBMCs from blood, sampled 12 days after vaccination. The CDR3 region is CASSLGPPDTQYF. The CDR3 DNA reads TGTGCCAGCAGCTTAGGACCCCCAGATACGCAGTATTTT.